The 13 T cell receptor beta chains reported below all come from one sample, sequenced in a study of tumor-infiltrating lymphocytes in primary liver carcinoma. Bulk tissue was left unsorted, and RNA and DNA were co-extracted from about 19-30 mg of it. A constant-region primer served to make TCR beta cDNA from about 500 ng total RNA. ARM-PCR was slightly modified, and three nested multiplex PCR rounds with it gave rise to the TCR beta libraries. Amplification in the first two PCR rounds was performed using TRBV1-TRBV30 forward primers and a C-beta reverse primer for around 11 cycles each. A single record per CDR3 protein comes from TCRdb applying MiXCR to the multiplex PCR reads. The table lists under 85,000 distinct CDR3 sequences, around 70% of them singletons, with roughly a fifth in the top ten. Input material: liver tumor tissue from sampling region 1. Indicated subset: tumor region T1, superior pole. The receptors were sampled from a man aged 35 to 55 with primary liver carcinoma and hepatitis B virus infection.

With respect to this clonotype: Germline is not matched at one junction end, which may reflect a read error. CDR3 residues: CSVLAGDRKQLF. CDR3 nucleotide sequence: TGCAGCGTTCTAGCGGGAGATAGGAAGCAGCTCTTC. The chain is built from TRBV29-1 and TRBJ2-1, with 10 bases aligning to TRBD2. This CDR3 has 12 amino acids. CDR1 is SQVTM, CDR2 ANQGSEA, per germline.

The gene calls are TRBV20-1 and TRBJ2-3; D may be TRBD2 (5 bases). V gave up 3 bases and J gave up 6 bases, with 7 bases separating them. The germline CDR1 and CDR2 sequences are DFQATT and SNEGSKA (reference sequence). The CDR3 covers 11 residues. In nucleotides, the CDR3 is TGCAGTGCTAGGTGGAGGGATACGCAGTATTTT. It yields the protein CSARWRDTQYF.

As concerns this clonotype: It is likely a read error, because the conserved phenylalanine at the end of the CDR3 is missing. The V and J genes are TRBV14 and TRBJ2-2; D may be TRBD1 (6 bases). Germline lookup yields CDR1 SGHDN and CDR2 FVKESK. The V and J ends lost 6 bases and 5 bases respectively, with 22 bases between them. The CDR3 length is 17 residues. The CDR3 is CASRPTSRDTRTGELFL. CDR3 nucleotide sequence: TGTGCCAGCAGACCAACCTCCCGGGACACTAGAACCGGGGAGCTGTTTCTC.

A remark on this clonotype: The conserved phenylalanine or tryptophan normally closing the CDR3 is absent here, so this likely arose from a read error. V is TRBV7-8 and J is TRBJ2-1; a possible D gene is TRBD2 (5 bases). Germline CDR1 and CDR2: SGHVS and FQNEAQ. The CDR3 covers 15 residues. The CDR3 region has the DNA TGTGCCAGCAGACCGGCAAGCGGTTACTACAATGAACAGTTCCTC. It codes for CASRPASGYYNEQFL.

Notes on this clonotype: One junction end disagrees with the germline gene, perhaps due to a read error. This chain links TRBV29-1 with TRBJ2-7; no reliable D call. The germline CDR1 and CDR2 sequences are SQVTM and ANQGSEA. The CDR3 has 14 residues. The CDR3: CSVDISVSSYEQYF. In nucleotides, the CDR3 is TGCAGCGTTGACATATCGGTCAGCTCCTACGAGCAGTACTTT.

Turning to this clonotype: In this CDR3 the conserved last residue, phenylalanine or tryptophan, is missing, so a read error is likely. The chain joins TRBV13 to TRBJ2-7, with D perhaps TRBD1 (7 bases). The V and J ends lost 5 bases and 2 bases respectively, with 10 bases between them. The CDR3 has 13 residues. CDR1 and CDR2 from the germline V gene are PRHDT and FYEKMQ (reference sequence). CDR3 protein: CASSLRGAYEQYL. Here the CDR3 DNA reads TGTGCCAGCAGCCTCAGGGGGGCCTACGAGCAGTACTTA.

This clonotype came up many times. The chain employs TRBV6-5 and TRBJ1-6; D gene ambiguous. CDR1 is MNHEY and CDR2 is SVGAGI in the germline V gene. The CDR3 totals 19 residues. V was pared by 0 bases and J by 2 bases, with 17 bases between. The DNA of the CDR3 is TGTGCCAGCAGTTACTCGCGGATCCCCAGCGGGGCCTATAATTCACCCCTCCACTTT. This translates into CASSYSRIPSGAYNSPLHF.

Turning to this clonotype: An end of the junction differs from the germline gene, which may be a read error. The rearrangement joins TRBV6-2 or TRBV6-3 to TRBJ2-5; 8 bases are shared with TRBD2. Germline loops: CDR1 MNHEY, CDR2 SVGEGT. The CDR3 consists of 16 residues. DNA of the CDR3: TGTGCCAGCGAGCCTTCGTCGGGGGGGCTACAAGATACCCAGTACTTC. Translated: CASEPSSGGLQDTQYF.

The V gene is TRBV11-2, the J gene TRBJ2-1, with D perhaps matching TRBD2 (5 bases). This CDR3 is 22 amino acids long. Germline values: CDR1 SGHAT, CDR2 FQNNGV. V shed 5 bases and J shed 1 base, with 33 bases lying between them. The CDR3 loop is CASSLSYRGPVIQVRSYNEQFF. CDR3 nucleotides: TGTGCCAGCAGCCTCTCCTACCGGGGTCCCGTGATCCAGGTTCGTTCCTACAATGAGCAGTTCTTC.

This clonotype appeared many times. This chain joins TRBV4-1 and TRBJ2-7, with 9 nucleotides matching TRBD2. Germline CDR1 reads MGHRA; CDR2 reads YSYEKL. J was trimmed by 4 bases and V by 0 bases; bases with no gene match: 4. The CDR3 extends over 15 amino acids. Here the CDR3 reads CASSQDHSGRYEQYF. The CDR3 nucleotides read TGCGCCAGCAGCCAAGATCACAGCGGGAGGTACGAGCAGTACTTC.

Comments on this clonotype: A junction end diverges from the germline sequence, so it may reflect a read error. This chain links TRBV30 with TRBJ1-5; 9 positions agree with TRBD1. Germline-derived CDR1 and CDR2 are GTSNPN and SVGIG (reference sequence). The CDR3 covers 13 residues. DNA of the CDR3: TGTGCCTGGAGAGGACAGGGGCGTCAGCCCCAACATTTT. Translated: CAWRGQGRQPQHF.

As regards this clonotype: The junction departs from the called germline gene at one end, perhaps through a read error. The gene calls are TRBV6-1 and TRBJ1-5, with TRBD1 matching 8 bases. The CDR3 spans 14 residues. CDR1 is MNHNS, CDR2 SASEGT, per germline. The CDR3 is CASSEAQGARSQHF. Here the CDR3 DNA reads TGTGCCAGTAGTGAAGCGCAGGGGGCTCGGTCCCAGCATTTT.

Of note for this clonotype: Relative to the germline gene, one junction end is altered; a read error may explain this. V gene TRBV6-1 combines with J gene TRBJ2-3, with 8 bases that match TRBD2. There are 18 residues in the CDR3. In germline, CDR1 is MNHNS, CDR2 SASEGT. The CDR3 reads CSSSEPASGPYSTDTQYF. The CDR3, as DNA: TGCTCCAGCAGTGAACCAGCTAGCGGGCCGTATAGCACAGATACACAGTATTTT.